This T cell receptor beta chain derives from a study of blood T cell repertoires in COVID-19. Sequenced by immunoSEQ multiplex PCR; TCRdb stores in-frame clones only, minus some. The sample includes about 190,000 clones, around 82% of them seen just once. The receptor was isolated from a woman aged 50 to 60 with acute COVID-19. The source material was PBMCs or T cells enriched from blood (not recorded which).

The CDR3 DNA follows: TGTGCCATCAGTGTGCCCGGGGGACTAGGAAGGGACACCGGGGAGCTGTTTTTT. This encodes CAISVPGGLGRDTGELFF. V usage is TRBV10-3 and J usage is TRBJ2-2; TRBD2 matches 8 bases. Germline CDR1 is ENHRY and CDR2 is SYGVKD. Unmatched junction bases numbered 13, after V lost 4 bases and J lost 3 bases. The CDR3 is 18 amino acids.